Shown below are 24 T cell receptor beta chains from a single sample sequenced in a study of cytomegalovirus exposure and HLA in healthy donors. The primer mix had 60 Vbeta and 13 Jbeta primers. Libraries were prepared by immunoSEQ multiplex PCR; TCRdb keeps only in-frame clonotypes and omits some of them. The sample records around 130,000 clones, around 74% being singletons. The sample consisted of PBMCs. Source of these receptors: a man aged 25-45 years in good health and CMV-seronegative.

The chain is built from TRBV11-2 and TRBJ2-1, with 11 nucleotides matching TRBD2. Germline V lookup: CDR1 SGHAT, CDR2 FQNNGV. Trimming at V came to 4 bases and at J to 5 bases, leaving 4 bases not matched to a gene. There are 15 residues in the CDR3. The CDR3 coding sequence is TGTGCCAGCAGCTCGGGACTAGCGGTCCACAATGAGCAGTTCTTC. It codes for CASSSGLAVHNEQFF. The full variable domain, with the rest looked up from reference TRBV11-2 and TRBJ2-1, is EAGVAQSPRYKIIEKRQSVAFWCNPISGHATLYWYQQILGQGPKLLIQFQNNGVVDDSQLPKDRFSAERLKGVDSTLKIQPAKLEDSAVYLCASSSGLAVHNEQFFGPGTRLTVL.

The chain combines TRBV4-3 with TRBJ2-7; 9 bases map to TRBD1. V dropped 0 bases and J dropped 4; count of bases not matched to a gene: 4. Germline V gene sequence: CDR1 LGHNA, CDR2 YSLEER. This CDR3 is 15 amino acids long. Written as DNA, the CDR3 is TGCGCCAGCAGCCAAGAGGGGACAGGGTATTACGAGCAGTACTTC. This sequence encodes CASSQEGTGYYEQYF.

The CDR3 loop is CASSDGQGSNQPQHF. CDR3 DNA sequence: TGTGCCAGCTCCGATGGGCAGGGGTCAAATCAGCCCCAGCATTTT. The chain combines TRBV18 with TRBJ1-5; D possibly corresponds to TRBD1 (6 bases). CDR1 KGHSH and CDR2 LQKENI come from the germline V gene. V gave up 6 bases and J gave up 4 bases, with 16 bases separating them. CDR3 length: 15 amino acids. Complete variable domain (other parts from reference TRBV18 and TRBJ1-5): NAGVMQNPRHLVRRRGQEARLRCSPMKGHSHVYWYRQLPEEGLKFMVYLQKENIIDESGMPKERFSAEFPKEGPSILRIQQVVRGDSAAYFCASSDGQGSNQPQHFGDGTRLSIL.

On this clone: Other DNA variants within this sample encode the same CDR3. The rearrangement links TRBV29-1 to TRBJ2-7; TRBD1 aligns across 9 bases. Germline CDR1 and CDR2: SQVTM and ANQGSEA. The CDR3 spans 13 residues. J was trimmed by 3 bases and V by 3 bases; bases with no gene match: 3. The CDR3 spells CSVEAGQGYEQYF. DNA for the CDR3: TGCAGCGTTGAGGCGGGACAGGGCTACGAGCAGTACTTC.

J is TRBJ1-3 and V is TRBV30; D gene ambiguous. Looked up from germline, CDR1 is GTSNPN and CDR2 is SVGIG (reference sequence). The CDR3 sequence is 11 residues long. Trimming took off 5 bases at V and 9 bases at J, with 11 bases between the two ends. The CDR3 DNA sequence: TGTGCCTGGGCCCGGGGAGGCACCATATATTTT. It is translated as CAWARGGTIYF.

The rearrangement joins TRBV6-5 to TRBJ2-7, with TRBD1 identical over 7 bases. Germline CDR1 and CDR2: MNHEY and SVGAGI. The CDR3 is 15 amino acids. V trimming: 2 bases; J trimming: 3 bases; junction bases outside the gene matches: 7. This chain's CDR3 is CASSYRTGGLYEQYF. The CDR3 DNA follows: TGTGCCAGCAGTTACCGGACAGGCGGCCTCTACGAGCAGTACTTC.

The J gene is TRBJ2-4, the V gene TRBV30, with TRBD2 as a possible D gene (5 bases). The CDR3 is 16 amino acids. CDR1 GTSNPN and CDR2 SVGIG come from the germline V gene (reference sequence). V gave up 2 bases and J gave up 1 base, with 15 bases separating them. The CDR3 loop is CAWSLGLTLAKNIQYF. Here the CDR3 DNA reads TGTGCCTGGAGTCTCGGACTTACTCTCGCCAAAAACATTCAGTACTTC.

V gene TRBV10-3 combines with J gene TRBJ1-2, with TRBD1 matching over 7 bases. Per germline, CDR1 ENHRY and CDR2 SYGVKD. The CDR3 covers 13 residues. Unmatched junction bases numbered 4, after V lost 7 bases and J lost 2 bases. The CDR3: CAITRDSNYGYTF. CDR3 DNA: TGTGCCATCACCCGGGACAGCAACTATGGCTACACCTTC.

The chain employs TRBV4-1 and TRBJ2-7, with D possibly matching TRBD1 (5 bases). The V and J ends lost 3 bases and 2 bases respectively, with 17 bases between them. CDR1 MGHRA and CDR2 YSYEKL come from the germline V gene. The CDR3 loop spans 16 amino acids. CDR3 sequence: CASSQATGPPPYEQYF. The CDR3 DNA sequence: TGCGCCAGCAGCCAGGCAACAGGTCCACCGCCCTACGAGCAGTACTTC.

The chain combines TRBV28 with TRBJ2-7, with a weak D call TRBD2 (5 bases). CDR1 and CDR2 from the germline V gene are MDHEN and SYDVKM. The V and J ends lost 3 bases and 2 bases respectively, with 14 bases between them. The CDR3 contains 15 residues. Here the CDR3 DNA reads TGTGCCAGCAGTTTCGACGGGCGGGCCCCCTACGAGCAGTACTTC. Protein sequence: CASSFDGRAPYEQYF. The variable domain in full, completed from reference TRBV28 and TRBJ2-7, reads DVKVTQSSRYLVKRTGEKVFLECVQDMDHENMFWYRQDPGLGLRLIYFSYDVKMKEKGDIPEGYSVSREKKERFSLILESASTNQTSMYLCASSFDGRAPYEQYFGPGTRLTVT.

The CDR3: CASNRGDSHYNEQFF. CDR3 nucleotides: TGTGCCAGTAACCGTGGGGACTCGCACTACAATGAGCAGTTCTTC. This chain uses TRBV19 with TRBJ2-1, with a possible D match to TRBD2 (6 bases). V was trimmed by 7 bases and J by 3 bases, leaving 16 bases between them. The CDR3 totals 15 residues. CDR1 and CDR2 from the germline V gene are LNHDA and SQIVND (reference sequence). The whole variable domain, remainder taken from reference TRBV19 and TRBJ2-1, is DGGITQSPKYLFRKEGQNVTLSCEQNLNHDAMYWYRQDPGQGLRLIYYSQIVNDFQKGDIAEGYSVSREKKESFPLTVTSAQKNPTAFYLCASNRGDSHYNEQFFGPGTRLTVL.

The chain joins TRBV5-1 to TRBJ2-7, with D tentatively TRBD2 (6 bases). V lost 0 bases and J lost 7, with 14 bases in between. The CDR3 runs 14 residues. Per germline, CDR1 SGHRS and CDR2 YFSETQ. The CDR3 protein is CASSLGDAGGEQYF. CDR3 coding DNA: TGCGCCAGCAGCTTGGGTGACGCCGGAGGGGAGCAGTACTTC. The full variable domain, its missing parts supplied by reference TRBV5-1 and TRBJ2-7, is KAGVTQTPRYLIKTRGQQVTLSCSPISGHRSVSWYQQTPGQGLQFLFEYFSETQRNKGNFPGRFSGRQFSNSRSEMNVSTLELGDSALYLCASSLGDAGGEQYFGPGTRLTVT.

The gene calls are TRBV9 and TRBJ1-2; 9 nucleotides match TRBD1. Germline V gene sequence: CDR1 SGDLS, CDR2 YYNGEE. With V trimmed by 4 bases and J by 6 bases, 7 bases remained unmatched. The CDR3 contains 14 residues. CDR3 amino acids: CASSPGQGSDGYTF. For the CDR3, the DNA is TGTGCCAGCAGCCCTGGACAGGGGTCCGATGGCTACACCTTC.

The V gene is TRBV7-2, the J gene TRBJ2-1, with TRBD2 matching 9 bases. The J segment lost 4 bases and the V segment lost 5 bases, leaving 6 bases of the junction unmatched. Germline V lookup: CDR1 SGHTA, CDR2 FQGNSA. The CDR3 runs 15 residues. In DNA, the CDR3 is TGTGCCAGCAGCCTTAGCGGGAGTGAGTACAATGAGCAGTTCTTC. It is translated as CASSLSGSEYNEQFF.

In the case of this clone: Different DNA sequences within this sample yield the same CDR3. This chain connects TRBV30 to TRBJ1-3; no definite D call. Germline V gene sequence: CDR1 GTSNPN, CDR2 SVGIG (reference sequence). The CDR3 runs to 16 residues. DNA of the CDR3: TGTGCATGGTACCCCGGTCCGGCTAGGTCTGGAAACACCATATATTTT. Protein product: CAWYPGPARSGNTIYF.

V is TRBV4-3 and J is TRBJ2-1, with 7 bases matching TRBD1. CDR3 size: 16 residues. The V gene's germline CDR1 is LGHNA and CDR2 YSLEER. Losses at the gene ends were 3 bases for V and 5 bases for J; bases not matched to a gene: 10. This chain's CDR3 is CASSQVPGQRNNEQFF. The CDR3 DNA reads as TGCGCCAGCAGCCAGGTGCCGGGACAGAGAAACAATGAGCAGTTCTTC.

The J gene is TRBJ1-6, the V gene TRBV5-6; 8 positions agree with TRBD1. The CDR3 runs 18 residues. Germline V lookup: CDR1 SGHDT, CDR2 YYEEEE. V lost 0 bases to trimming and J lost 6 bases; unmatched junction nucleotides: 11. The CDR3 loop is CASSLARRGTGRNSPLHF. CDR3 sequence (DNA): TGTGCCAGCAGCTTGGCACGTCGCGGGACAGGCCGTAATTCACCCCTCCACTTT.

The chain links TRBV2 to TRBJ2-5; D unclear. The DNA end favors TRBJ2-7, so the J call may be wrong. Germline values: CDR1 SNHLY, CDR2 FYNNEI. This CDR3 contains 10 residues. The CDR3, as DNA: TGTGCCAGCAGGGGCTACGAGCAGTACTTC. Its protein is CASRGYEQYF.

V and J are TRBV6-5 and TRBJ1-2, with TRBD1 identical over 10 bases. Germline CDR1 reads MNHEY; CDR2 reads SVGAGI. V dropped 0 bases and J dropped 8; count of bases not matched to a gene: 6. The CDR3 consists of 15 residues. DNA of the CDR3: TGTGCCAGCAGTTACTCGGGGACAGGGGTTGGGGGCTACACCTTC. Residues: CASSYSGTGVGGYTF.

The gene calls are TRBV5-1 and TRBJ2-5, with D possibly being TRBD2 (6 bases). CDR1 SGHRS and CDR2 YFSETQ come from the germline V gene. CDR3 length: 17 residues. The V end lost 4 bases, the J end lost 4 bases, and 23 bases lay between the germline ends. The CDR3, as DNA: TGCGCCAGCAGCGTATCCGGGACTCAGGGTGGGAGAGAGACCCAGTACTTC. This encodes CASSVSGTQGGRETQYF.

This CDR3 is CAWSVPGNTEAFF. For the CDR3, the DNA is TGTGCCTGGAGTGTACCCGGGAACACTGAAGCTTTCTTT. This chain connects TRBV30 to TRBJ1-1; no reliable D call. The germline V gene encodes CDR1 GTSNPN and CDR2 SVGIG (reference sequence). Between the trimmed V and J ends, which lost 0 bases and 1 base, there was a span of 6 bases. The CDR3 runs to 13 residues.

The chain has TRBV9 and TRBJ1-1; D perhaps matches TRBD1 (5 bases). This CDR3 has 14 residues. Germline lookup yields CDR1 SGDLS and CDR2 YYNGEE. Trimming stripped 4 bases from V and 2 bases from J, with 12 bases between. The CDR3 region has the DNA TGTGCCAGCAGCCTCACGACAGTTAACACTGAAGCTTTCTTT. Translated: CASSLTTVNTEAFF. The whole variable domain, remainder taken from reference TRBV9 and TRBJ1-1, is DSGVTQTPKHLITATGQRVTLRCSPRSGDLSVYWYQQSLDQGLQFLIQYYNGEERAKGNILERFSAQQFPDLHSELNLSSLELGDSALYFCASSLTTVNTEAFFGQGTRLTVV.

This chain uses TRBV7-6 with TRBJ1-3, with D maybe TRBD1 (5 bases). CDR3 size: 17 residues. V lost 0 bases, J lost 0 bases, and 12 bases lay in between. CDR1 and CDR2 (germline): SGHVS, FNYEAQ. CDR3 residues: CASSLAVWQGSGNTIYF. The DNA of the CDR3 is TGTGCCAGCAGCTTAGCGGTATGGCAGGGCTCTGGAAACACCATATATTTT.

The CDR3 sequence: CASELTGGVYGYTF. CDR3 DNA sequence: TGTGCCAGCGAATTAACAGGGGGGGTCTATGGCTACACCTTC. The chain joins TRBV28 to TRBJ1-2; 8 nucleotides align to TRBD1. V was pared by 8 bases and J by 4 bases, with 9 bases of the junction left unmatched. Germline V gene data show CDR1 as MDHEN and CDR2 as SYDVKM. The CDR3 has 14 amino acids.